This T cell receptor (beta chain) was observed in a study of response to subunit inactivated influenza vaccine. On this clonotype: Antigen unknown.

V lost 4 bases, J lost 5 bases, and 12 bases lay in between. Germline V CDR1 and CDR2: LGHNA, YNFKEQ. CDR3 length: 14 residues. Overall study results and limits: Authors suggested each seasonal flu vaccination may recruit only limited numbers of new T cells.

MiXCR, run by TCRdb on the RT-PCR reads, gives a single entry per CDR3 protein. The sample records around 190,000 distinct CDR3 sequences, approximately 8.7% being singletons. The sequence was collected from a man over 45 who received an inactivated influenza vaccine. The sequenced sample was non-naive T cells sorted from PBMCs, obtained on the day of vaccination. The chain employs TRBV4-2 and TRBJ2-1; D uncertain. As DNA, the CDR3 is TGTGCCAGCAGCCGGGTCGGACCTCACAATGAGCAGTTCTTC. This translates into CASSRVGPHNEQFF.